This T cell receptor (beta chain) stems from a study of tumor-infiltrating lymphocytes in oesophageal squamous cell carcinoma. This clonotype was detected many times. TCRdb processed the PCR reads anew with MiXCR; each CDR3 protein has one entry. The sample lists approximately 17,000 distinct CDR3 sequences, 44% occurring once. Germline lookup yields CDR1 ENHRY and CDR2 SYGVKD. Trimming stripped 8 bases from V and 4 bases from J, with 21 bases between. The CDR3 covers 16 residues. This chain links TRBV10-3 with TRBJ1-3, with D perhaps TRBD1 (6 bases). Input material: blood. The clonotype was recovered from a female donor with esophageal squamous cell carcinoma. CDR3 protein: CAIAFGDLRGGNTIYF. DNA for the CDR3: TGTGCCATCGCTTTCGGGGACCTAAGGGGGGGAAACACCATATATTTT.